This T cell receptor (beta chain) was profiled in a study of cytomegalovirus exposure and HLA in healthy donors. Study results and caveats: While the bulk of TCR sequences proved rare, some public TCRs turned up in many donors.

Primers included in the PCR were 60 Vbeta and 13 Jbeta primers. Here immunoSEQ multiplex PCR was the method, and the copy in TCRdb shows in-frame clones only, minus some. The table has about 170,000 clones, approximately 67% seen once. Regarding this clone: The antigen remains undetermined.

CDR1 and CDR2 from the germline V gene are SGHNT and YENEEA. V gave up 5 bases and J gave up 6 bases; unmatched junction bases: 5. The CDR3 is 13 residues long. The sample taken for sequencing was PBMCs. This TCR came from a man aged 35 to 55 in good health and CMV-seronegative. This rearrangement joins TRBV11-3 to TRBJ2-3; 7 nucleotides match TRBD1. Here the CDR3 DNA reads TGTGCCAGCAGCCCGAACAGGGGTGATACGCAGTATTTT. This sequence encodes CASSPNRGDTQYF.